This TCR beta chain stems from a study of tumor-infiltrating lymphocytes in localized non-small cell lung cancer. Study-wide background: Several tumor histologies, both smoking statuses, and some post-neoadjuvant chemotherapy samples were included. Resected tumor was paired with non-adjacent uninvolved lung from the same patient. Study-wide results and caveats: Different pieces of the same tissue were used for each assay. Higher tumor T cell infiltration than in uninvolved lung was supported by TCRbeta sequencing.

As to this clone: Antigen specificity is unknown.

Profiling relied on immunoSEQ multiplex PCR, and the TCRdb table lists in-frame clones only, not all of them. The sample includes about 9,900 clones, more than 70% seen only once; the top ten take around 20%. The sample taken for sequencing was lung tumor tissue. This TCR was recovered from a human donor with non-small cell lung cancer.

The CDR3 loop is CASSTTENTGELFF. For the CDR3, the DNA is TGCGCCAGCAGCACGACAGAGAACACCGGGGAGCTGTTTTTT. The J gene is TRBJ2-2, the V gene TRBV4-1; D is possibly TRBD1 (5 bases). Looked up from germline, CDR1 is MGHRA and CDR2 is YSYEKL. The length of the CDR3 is 14 residues. Trimming took 5 bases from V and 1 from J, leaving 8 bases between them.